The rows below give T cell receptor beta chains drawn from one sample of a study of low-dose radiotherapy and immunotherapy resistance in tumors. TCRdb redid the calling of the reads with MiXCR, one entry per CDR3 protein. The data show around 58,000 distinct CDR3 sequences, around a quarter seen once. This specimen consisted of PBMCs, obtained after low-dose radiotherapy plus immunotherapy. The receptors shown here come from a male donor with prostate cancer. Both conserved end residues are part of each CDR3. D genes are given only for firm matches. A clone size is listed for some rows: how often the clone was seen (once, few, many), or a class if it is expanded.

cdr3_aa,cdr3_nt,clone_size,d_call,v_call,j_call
CASIPRGGSFYEQYF,TGTGCCAGCATCCCAAGGGGCGGGAGTTTTTACGAGCAGTACTTC,many,TRBD2,TRBV6-1,TRBJ2-7
CAISVGTGSDRQFF,TGTGCCATCAGTGTAGGGACAGGCAGTGACCGTCAGTTCTTC,many,TRBD1,TRBV10-3,TRBJ2-1
CASSAHAGLAGLYNEQFF,TGTGCCAGCAGCGCCCACGCCGGACTAGCGGGACTTTACAATGAGCAGTTCTTC,many,TRBD2,TRBV2,TRBJ2-1
CASSSTWGLRDTF,TGTGCCAGCAGTTCCACGTGGGGCCTCCGCGACACCTTC,many,-,TRBV12-3/TRBV12-4,TRBJ1-2
CSVQGGTTEAFF,TGCAGCGTGCAAGGGGGCACGACTGAAGCTTTCTTT,many,TRBD1,TRBV29-1,TRBJ1-1
CSAAEGHEQFF,TGCAGCGCCGCGGAGGGGCATGAGCAGTTCTTC,many,-,TRBV29-1,TRBJ2-1
CASSFGSEQYF,TGTGCCAGCAGCTTTGGCTCCGAGCAGTACTTC,many,-,TRBV7-2,TRBJ2-7
CASSRRRGSGEQFF,TGTGCCAGCTCCCGGCGCAGGGGGTCGGGTGAGCAGTTCTTC,-,TRBD1,TRBV12-3/TRBV12-4,TRBJ2-1
CAWSVGGDANIQYF,TGTGCCTGGAGTGTGGGAGGGGACGCAAACATTCAGTACTTC,many,TRBD2,TRBV30,TRBJ2-4
CASSPGATQETQYF,TGTGCCAGCAGCCCCGGGGCTACTCAAGAGACCCAGTACTTC,many,-,TRBV7-8,TRBJ2-5
CASNGEMNTEAFF,TGTGCCAGCAATGGGGAGATGAACACTGAAGCTTTCTTT,-,-,TRBV2,TRBJ1-1
CASRLGNSEDTQYF,TGCGCCAGCAGGTTAGGGAACAGTGAAGATACGCAGTATTTT,many,-,TRBV5-1,TRBJ2-3
CASRREGNEQFF,TGTGCCAGCCGTAGGGAAGGGAATGAGCAGTTCTTC,-,-,TRBV12-3/TRBV12-4,TRBJ2-1
CASTVDRVTEAFF,TGTGCCAGCACCGTGGACAGGGTGACTGAAGCTTTCTTT,-,TRBD1,TRBV12-3/TRBV12-4,TRBJ1-1
CASSLQGSQPQHF,TGTGCCAGCAGTTTACAGGGTAGTCAGCCCCAGCATTTT,many,-,TRBV28,TRBJ1-5
CASSYSSRFTGELFF,TGTGCCAGCAGTTACTCCTCCCGGTTCACCGGGGAGCTGTTTTTT,many,-,TRBV6-2/TRBV6-3,TRBJ2-2
CASSSLTGVSLAGNTIYF,TGTGCCAGCAGTTCACTGACAGGGGTTTCGCTGGCTGGAAACACCATATATTTT,-,TRBD1,TRBV28,TRBJ1-3
CASRQRTDNSGNTIYF,TGTGCCAGCAGACAGAGGACAGATAACTCTGGAAACACCATATATTTT,few,-,TRBV7-2,TRBJ1-3
CASSLGGSNYGYTF,TGTGCCAGCAGCTTGGGAGGGTCCAACTATGGCTACACCTTC,few,-,TRBV5-6,TRBJ1-2
CASSSWTGQETQYF,TGTGCCAGCAGTTCTTGGACGGGACAAGAGACCCAGTACTTC,-,-,TRBV28,TRBJ2-5
CASSPQTIRITSGANVLTF,TGTGCCAGCTCACCACAGACGATACGGATTACCTCTGGGGCCAACGTCCTGACTTTC,many,-,TRBV18,TRBJ2-6
CASSFHRLDRSYEQYF,TGTGCCAGCAGTTTCCACCGACTGGACCGCTCCTACGAGCAGTACTTC,-,-,TRBV28,TRBJ2-7
CASSPPGGQKTQYF,TGTGCCAGCAGCCCCCCCGGGGGTCAAAAGACCCAGTACTTC,few,-,TRBV7-2,TRBJ2-5
CASSPHRGYEQFF,TGTGCCAGCAGCCCCCATAGGGGGTATGAGCAGTTCTTC,-,-,TRBV7-8,TRBJ2-1
CASSLGERTQPQHF,TGTGCCAGCAGCTTGGGGGAGAGGACTCAGCCCCAGCATTTT,-,-,TRBV5-8,TRBJ1-5
CASSVLGSLQPPTSTDTQYF,TGTGCCAGCAGCGTCTTGGGGTCCCTTCAACCCCCAACTAGCACAGATACGCAGTATTTT,-,-,TRBV9,TRBJ2-3
CASSQRGGSYNEQFF,TGTGCCAGCAGCCAAAGGGGGGGGAGCTACAATGAGCAGTTCTTC,-,-,TRBV3-1,TRBJ2-1
CASASGTPSYEQYF,TGTGCCAGCGCATCCGGGACCCCCTCCTACGAGCAGTACTTC,-,-,TRBV19,TRBJ2-7
CASSPTGSTGELFF,TGTGCCAGCAGCCCGACAGGGTCTACCGGGGAGCTGTTTTTT,many,TRBD1,TRBV12-3/TRBV12-4,TRBJ2-2
CASSPGQSLNEQFF,TGCGCCAGCAGCCCGGGACAGTCTCTCAATGAGCAGTTCTTC,many,TRBD1,TRBV5-1,TRBJ2-1
CASSPQVSGANVLTF,TGCGCCAGCAGCCCACAGGTCTCTGGGGCCAACGTCCTGACTTTC,many,-,TRBV4-3,TRBJ2-6
CASSLGPAGASGNTIYF,TGTGCCAGCAGCTTGGGGCCGGCCGGAGCGTCTGGAAACACCATATATTTT,many,-,TRBV7-2,TRBJ1-3
CASSSSGGSYEQYF,TGTGCCAGCAGCTCTAGCGGGGGGTCCTACGAGCAGTACTTC,-,TRBD2,TRBV9,TRBJ2-7
CASSLEASAYEQYF,TGTGCCAGCAGTTTAGAGGCGTCAGCCTACGAGCAGTACTTC,many,-,TRBV12-3/TRBV12-4,TRBJ2-7
CSARDLQDAASFDALTYGYTF,TGCAGTGCTAGAGATCTTCAGGATGCAGCTAGTTTCGACGCGCTTACCTATGGCTACACCTTC,many,-,TRBV20-1,TRBJ1-2
CASSLGTSGKETQYF,TGTGCCAGCAGTCTTGGGACTAGCGGGAAGGAGACCCAGTACTTC,-,TRBD2,TRBV6-1,TRBJ2-5
CASSPTSGTAEQYF,TGTGCCAGCAGTCCGACTAGCGGGACCGCCGAGCAGTACTTC,many,TRBD2,TRBV28,TRBJ2-7
CASSLAFGSLKAYEQYF,TGCGCCAGCAGCTTGGCCTTTGGCAGCCTAAAAGCCTACGAGCAGTACTTC,many,-,TRBV5-1,TRBJ2-7
CASSKRTSQVGNEQFF,TGTGCCAGCAGCAAGCGGACTAGTCAGGTGGGAAATGAGCAGTTCTTC,medium-sized,TRBD2,TRBV9,TRBJ2-1
CASSPGLAGAVGDTGELFF,TGTGCCAGCAGTCCGGGACTAGCGGGAGCGGTTGGGGACACCGGGGAGCTGTTTTTT,many,TRBD2,TRBV4-2,TRBJ2-2
CASSEISGRNYGYTF,TGTGCCAGCAGCGAAATTTCCGGGCGTAACTATGGCTACACCTTC,many,-,TRBV12-3/TRBV12-4,TRBJ1-2